This T cell receptor (beta chain) stems from a study of T cells in Graves' hyperthyroidism and ophthalmopathy. General study results and limits: Most thyroid-expanded clonotypes above 0.001 were also found in blood. In simple terms, a model built on 13 V-J features told ophthalmopathy apart from stable hyperthyroidism.

The germline V gene encodes CDR1 SGDLS and CDR2 YYNGEE. CDR3 length equals 14 residues. V was trimmed by 3 bases and J by 3 bases, leaving 10 bases between them. Each diagnosis was grounded in clinical symptoms, serum thyroxine and TRAb, thyroid ultrasound, and orbital computed tomography. There were TCR beta CDR3 regions amplified from RNA transcripts. Initially, a first-round RT-PCR of the TCR CDR3 employed the HTBI primer set. TCRdb re-derived calls from the multiplex PCR reads in MiXCR, one entry per CDR3 protein. The data contain some 98,000 distinct CDR3 sequences, around 40% of them singletons. The table lists this clonotype with many counts. Its antigen is unidentified.

This chain uses TRBV9 with TRBJ1-3, with D hard to call. This sequence was found in a woman aged 25-40 years with Graves' hyperthyroidism. The sequencing sample was made of peripheral blood or thyroid tissue (not recorded which). The CDR3 protein is CASSADNSGNTIYF. DNA for the CDR3: TGTGCCAGCAGCGCTGACAACAGTGGAAACACCATATATTTT.